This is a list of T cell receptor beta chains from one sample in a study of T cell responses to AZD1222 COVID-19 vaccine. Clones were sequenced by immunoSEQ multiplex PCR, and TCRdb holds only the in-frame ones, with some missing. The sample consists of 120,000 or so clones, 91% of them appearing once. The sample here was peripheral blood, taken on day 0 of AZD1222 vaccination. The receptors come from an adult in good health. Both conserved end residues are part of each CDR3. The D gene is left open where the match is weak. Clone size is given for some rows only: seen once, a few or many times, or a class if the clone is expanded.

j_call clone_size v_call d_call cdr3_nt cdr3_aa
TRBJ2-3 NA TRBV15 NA TGTGCCACCAGCAGAGATCGAAGGGAATCAGCAGATACGCAGTATTTT CATSRDRRESADTQYF
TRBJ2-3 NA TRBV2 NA TGTGCCAAGCGGGACAGGAAAACAGATACGCAGTATTTT CAKRDRKTDTQYF
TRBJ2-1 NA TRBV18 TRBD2 TGTGCCAGCTCACAGCGGGAGGGGCAGTTCTTC CASSQREGQFF
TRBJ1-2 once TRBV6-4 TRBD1 TGTGCCAGCAGGATGGGACAGGGATATGGCTACACCTTC CASRMGQGYGYTF
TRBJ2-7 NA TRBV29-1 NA TGCAGCGTTGACGAGCGACGATCCGCCTACGAGCAGTACTTC CSVDERRSAYEQYF
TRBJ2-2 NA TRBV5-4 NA TGTGCCAGCAGCCCCAGAGGCACCGGGGAGCTGTTTTTT CASSPRGTGELFF
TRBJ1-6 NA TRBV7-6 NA TGTGCCAGCAGCTTAAGGGCATCGACGCTCGGCTCACCCCTCCACTTT CASSLRASTLGSPLHF
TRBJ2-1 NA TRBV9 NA TGTGCCAGCAGCGTAGACGGTTCGGGTGGGCATGAGCAGTTCTTC CASSVDGSGGHEQFF
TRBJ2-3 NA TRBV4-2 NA TGTGCCAGCAGCCAAAGGTTCGGCTCCACAGATACGCAGTATTTT CASSQRFGSTDTQYF
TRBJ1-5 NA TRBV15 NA TGTGCCACCAGCCAGACGGGTTCTAATCAGCCCCAGCATTTT CATSQTGSNQPQHF
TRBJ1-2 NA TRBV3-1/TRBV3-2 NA TGTGCCAGCAGCCAAAGACAGAGAATCTTTGATGGCTACACCTTC CASSQRQRIFDGYTF
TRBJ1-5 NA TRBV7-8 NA TGTGCCAGCAGCCACCCAGTGTCGGGGCGCAATCAGCCCCAGCATTTT CASSHPVSGRNQPQHF
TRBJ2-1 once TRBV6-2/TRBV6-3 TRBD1 TGTGCCAGCAGTTCGGACAACCTACGGACAGGGAGTAATGAGCAGTTCTTC CASSSDNLRTGSNEQFF
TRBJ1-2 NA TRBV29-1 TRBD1 TGCAGCGTGTTGACAGGGGCCTATGGCTACACCTTC CSVLTGAYGYTF
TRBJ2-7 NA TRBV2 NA TGTGCCAGCAGTGCCCTAAATGGCGTATACGAGCAGTACTTC CASSALNGVYEQYF
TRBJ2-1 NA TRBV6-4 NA TGTGCCAGCGGCCCCTTGGGAGGCTCCTACAATGAGCAGTTCTTC CASGPLGGSYNEQFF
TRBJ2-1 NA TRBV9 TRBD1 TGTGCCAGCAGCAGGGGAGGCAGGGGGCCCAATGAGCAGTTCTTC CASSRGGRGPNEQFF
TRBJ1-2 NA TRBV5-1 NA TGCGCCAGCAGCCTAGCTACAGGAGTAGGTCCTTTTGGCTACACCTTC CASSLATGVGPFGYTF